This TCR beta chain was sequenced during a study of shared clonotypes between healthy human individuals. Here immunoSEQ multiplex PCR was the method, and the copy in TCRdb shows in-frame clones only, minus some. The repertoire consists of 400,000 to 600,000 clones, with more than 75% occurring once and the leading ten covering roughly 13%. This CDR3 contains 13 residues. Trimming took off 1 base at V and 6 bases at J, with 7 bases between the two ends. The germline CDR1 and CDR2 sequences are MDHEN and SYDVKM. The chain links TRBV28 to TRBJ1-5; D unresolved. Sequences were obtained from PBMCs. The sequence was obtained from a middle-aged woman in good health. Some clones in this sample may be carry-over from other donors' samples. The CDR3 here is CASSLSGGQPQHF. CDR3 DNA sequence: TGTGCCAGCAGTTTATCGGGAGGTCAGCCCCAGCATTTT.